The 10 T cell receptor beta chains given below trace back to one sample, sequenced in a study of T cell responses to AZD1222 COVID-19 vaccine (dated by TCRdb to the early 2020s). Libraries were built with the immunoSEQ multiplex PCR assay. The immuneACCESS repertoire file appears here via TCRdb, limited to in-frame rearrangements. These files lack a portion of the clones; in checked studies, under half of the deficit traces to unresolved V genes, and the cause of the others is not known. The sample table records more than 95,000 clones; 90% of these occur just once. Together, the top ten hold 7.2% of the sample. Taken with the paper, the label for time point translates to: baseline before first vaccination. The input for sequencing was peripheral blood, taken on day 0 of AZD1222 vaccination. These receptors were taken from an adult in good health.

The CDR3 protein is CASSRLAGGGYEQYF. CDR3 DNA sequence: TGTGCCAGCAGCCGACTAGCGGGAGGGGGCTACGAGCAGTACTTC. The chain uses TRBV5-5 and TRBJ2-7, with 14 nucleotides matching TRBD2. Germline CDR1 SGHKS, CDR2 YYEKEE (reference sequence). The trim removed 4 bases at V and 3 bases at J, leaving 3 bases unmatched. The CDR3 totals 15 residues.

The chain has TRBV19 and TRBJ1-5; D may be TRBD1 (5 bases). Germline V CDR1 and CDR2: LNHDA, SQIVND (reference sequence). Trimming pared 7 bases from V and 3 bases from J, leaving 13 bases between. The length of the CDR3 is 14 residues. The CDR3 spells CASNRRDFNQPQHF. As DNA, the CDR3 is TGTGCCAGTAATCGCAGGGACTTCAATCAGCCCCAGCATTTT.

The CDR3 DNA reads as TGTGCCAGCAGCTGGGGACGGGGGAGCACCTACGAGCAGTACTTC. It codes for CASSWGRGSTYEQYF. This chain connects TRBV11-1 to TRBJ2-7; D may be TRBD2 (6 bases). Trimming took 4 bases from V and 2 from J, leaving 15 bases between them. CDR3 length equals 15 residues. Germline assignment: CDR1 SGHAT and CDR2 FQDESV (reference sequence).

V usage is TRBV5-1 and J usage is TRBJ2-1; maybe TRBD2 (6 bases). This CDR3 comprises 16 residues. Trimming removed 0 bases from V and 3 bases from J, with 13 bases in between. The V gene's germline CDR1 is SGHRS and CDR2 YFSETQ. The CDR3 sequence: CASSLVGLASYNEQFF. The CDR3 nucleotides read TGCGCCAGCAGCTTGGTAGGGCTAGCGAGCTACAATGAGCAGTTCTTC.

The V call is TRBV11-2, the J call TRBJ2-7, with D unclear. The CDR3 extends over 15 amino acids. V was shortened by 1 base and J by 0 bases, with 10 bases between the two germline ends. The germline V gene encodes CDR1 SGHAT and CDR2 FQNNGV. CDR3: CASSLAHQTSYEQYF. DNA of the CDR3: TGTGCCAGCAGCTTAGCCCATCAGACCTCCTACGAGCAGTACTTC.

The chain employs TRBV7-9 and TRBJ2-3, with 10 bases fitting TRBD2. Unmatched junction bases numbered 2, after V lost 3 bases and J lost 2 bases. The CDR3 runs 15 residues. Germline CDR1 reads SEHNR; CDR2 reads FQNEAQ (reference sequence). The CDR3 spells CASSFLAGVTDTQYF. The CDR3 bases are TGTGCCAGCAGCTTCCTAGCGGGAGTCACAGATACGCAGTATTTT.

The chain is built from TRBV30 and TRBJ2-1, with D possibly matching TRBD2 (6 bases). V dropped 2 bases and J dropped 7 bases, with 12 bases sitting between them. The CDR3 consists of 13 residues. Germline lookup yields CDR1 GTSNPN and CDR2 SVGIG (reference sequence). The CDR3 reads CAWSLGGLNEQFF. CDR3 DNA sequence: TGTGCCTGGAGTTTAGGAGGGTTAAATGAGCAGTTCTTC.

CDR3 sequence: CASRPPGQGYEQYF. The DNA of the CDR3 is TGCGCCAGCAGACCCCCGGGACAGGGATACGAGCAGTACTTC. This sequence joins TRBV10-2 and TRBJ2-7, with 9 bases that match TRBD1. Germline V gene lookup returns CDR1 WSHSY and CDR2 SAAADI. V shed 6 bases, J shed 4 bases, and the junction held 7 bases outside the gene matches. The CDR3 contains 14 residues.

The genes are TRBV15 and TRBJ1-5, with unresolved D. The germline V and J ends were trimmed by 11 bases and 3 bases, with 11 bases remaining between them. This CDR3 is 12 amino acids long. Germline V CDR1 and CDR2: LNHNV, YYDKDF (reference sequence). The CDR3 coding sequence is TGTGCCTCGAGCACTGACAATCAGCCCCAGCATTTT. Amino acid sequence: CASSTDNQPQHF.

The gene calls are TRBV2 and TRBJ2-7; D possibly corresponds to TRBD2 (5 bases). The V end lost 5 bases, the J end lost 9 bases, and 17 bases lay between the germline ends. This CDR3 spans 13 amino acids. Germline V gene sequence: CDR1 SNHLY, CDR2 FYNNEI. CDR3 bases: TGTGCCAGCAGTACAGATTCCCCGGCGGGGCAGTACTTC. This gives the protein CASSTDSPAGQYF.